Sequencing of this T cell receptor beta chain was carried out in a study of Ad26.COV2.S vaccination and SARS-CoV-2 variants. Across the whole study: Once, or twice with 56 days between doses, Ad26.COV2.S was given intramuscularly.

Sequencing used immunoSEQ multiplex PCR; TCRdb keeps in-frame clones, though not all of them. The sample has 300,000 to 400,000 clones; 80% to 90% are singletons. The V and J ends lost 1 base and 6 bases respectively, with 13 bases between them. Germline loops: CDR1 SNHLY, CDR2 FYNNEI. The CDR3 loop spans 15 amino acids. Noted treatment: roughly 18 received Ad26.COV2.S at low or high dose, single or two shots; roughly 5 received placebo; per-sample allocation not given. On day 63 after the first injection, vaccine and placebo recipients gave samples. A Boston donor was an adult aged 18-55 years. Material: peripheral blood, obtained in a trial of Ad26.COV2.S vaccine versus placebo. This TCR came from a person aged 18-60 years who received the Ad26.COV2.S COVID-19 vaccine or a placebo. J is TRBJ1-5 and V is TRBV2; D gene uncertain. CDR3 nucleotide sequence: TGTGCCAGCAGTGAAGAGGCGGGCGGGGTTCAGCCCCAGCATTTT. It encodes CASSEEAGGVQPQHF.